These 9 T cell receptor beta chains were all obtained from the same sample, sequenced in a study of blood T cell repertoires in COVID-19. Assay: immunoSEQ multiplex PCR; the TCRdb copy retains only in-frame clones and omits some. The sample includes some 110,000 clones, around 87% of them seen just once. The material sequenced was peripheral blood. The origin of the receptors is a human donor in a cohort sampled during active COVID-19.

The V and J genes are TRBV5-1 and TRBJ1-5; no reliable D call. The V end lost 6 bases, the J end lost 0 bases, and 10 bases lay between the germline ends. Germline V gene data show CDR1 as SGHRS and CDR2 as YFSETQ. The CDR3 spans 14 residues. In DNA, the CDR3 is TGCGCCAGCAAGCCGGGTAATAGCAATCAGCCCCAGCATTTT. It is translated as CASKPGNSNQPQHF.

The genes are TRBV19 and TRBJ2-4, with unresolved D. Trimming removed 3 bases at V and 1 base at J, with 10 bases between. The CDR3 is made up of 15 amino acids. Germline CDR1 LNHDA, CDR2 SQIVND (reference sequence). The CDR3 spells CASSMVPGAKNIQYF. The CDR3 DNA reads TGTGCCAGTAGTATGGTGCCCGGGGCCAAAAACATTCAGTACTTC.

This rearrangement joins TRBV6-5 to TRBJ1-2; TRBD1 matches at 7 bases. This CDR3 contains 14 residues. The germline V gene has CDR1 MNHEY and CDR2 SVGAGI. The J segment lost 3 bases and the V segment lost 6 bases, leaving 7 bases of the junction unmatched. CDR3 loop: CASRAYRGDYGYTF. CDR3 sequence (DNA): TGTGCCAGCAGGGCTTACAGGGGAGACTATGGCTACACCTTC.

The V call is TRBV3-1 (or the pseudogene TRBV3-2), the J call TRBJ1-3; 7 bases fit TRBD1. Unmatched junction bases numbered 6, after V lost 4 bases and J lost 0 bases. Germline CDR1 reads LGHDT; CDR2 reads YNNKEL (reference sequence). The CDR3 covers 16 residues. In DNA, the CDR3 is TGTGCCAGCAGCCGGACAGGCGGTACCTCTGGAAACACCATATATTTT. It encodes CASSRTGGTSGNTIYF.

The CDR3 region is CASSQAERGGFYEQYF. Written as DNA, the CDR3 is TGTGCCAGCAGCCAAGCTGAGCGGGGGGGCTTCTACGAGCAGTACTTC. This rearrangement joins TRBV4-2 to TRBJ2-7; the match to TRBD2 covers 10 bases. This CDR3 contains 16 residues. Unmatched junction bases numbered 6, after V lost 1 base and J lost 3 bases. The germline V gene has CDR1 LGHNA and CDR2 YNFKEQ.

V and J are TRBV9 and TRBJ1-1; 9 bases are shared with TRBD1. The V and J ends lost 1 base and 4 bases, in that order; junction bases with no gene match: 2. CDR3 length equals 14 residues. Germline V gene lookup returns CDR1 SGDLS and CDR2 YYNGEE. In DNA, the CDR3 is TGTGCCAGCAGCGTACGGACAGGGGCCACTGAAGCTTTCTTT. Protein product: CASSVRTGATEAFF.

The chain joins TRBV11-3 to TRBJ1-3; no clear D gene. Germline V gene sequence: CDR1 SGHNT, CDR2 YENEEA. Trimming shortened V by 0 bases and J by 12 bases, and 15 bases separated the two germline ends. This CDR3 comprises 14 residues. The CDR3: CASSLDSTGWNIYF. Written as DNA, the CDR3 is TGTGCCAGCAGCTTAGATAGCACCGGTTGGAACATATATTTT.

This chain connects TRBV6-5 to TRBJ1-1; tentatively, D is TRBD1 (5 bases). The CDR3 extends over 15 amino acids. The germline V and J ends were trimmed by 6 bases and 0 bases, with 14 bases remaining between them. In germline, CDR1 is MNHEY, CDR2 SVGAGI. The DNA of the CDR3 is TGTGCCAGCAGGCGTCGCGGGGGGATGAACACTGAAGCTTTCTTT. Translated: CASRRRGGMNTEAFF.

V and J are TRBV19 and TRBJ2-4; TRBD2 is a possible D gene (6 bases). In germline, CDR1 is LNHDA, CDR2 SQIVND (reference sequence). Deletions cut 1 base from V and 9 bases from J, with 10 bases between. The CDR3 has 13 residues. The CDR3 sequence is CASSIAGDGIQYF. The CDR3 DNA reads TGTGCCAGTAGTATAGCGGGGGATGGCATTCAGTACTTC.